This T cell receptor beta chain was found in a study of cytomegalovirus exposure and HLA in healthy donors. Whole-study findings and limits: In a later analysis, TCR beta V- and J-gene trimming showed a link to a missense DCLRE1C variant. Most subjects had HLA-A and HLA-B alleles reportedly predicted accurately by TCR beta sequences. The authors confirmed in vitro that a few CMV-associated chains were specific for CMV antigens.

Researchers ran the PCR with 60 Vbeta and 13 Jbeta primers. Assay used: immunoSEQ multiplex PCR; TCRdb lists only in-frame clones, some missing. Of roughly 190,000 clones in the sample, roughly 9.4% were seen once. The CDR3 has 15 amino acids. Germline assignment: CDR1 SGDLS and CDR2 YYNGEE. The V and J ends lost 5 bases and 4 bases, in that order; junction bases with no gene match: 9. For this clone: Its cognate antigen is unknown.

While unrecorded immune exposures were likely, the donors were nominally healthy when sampled. Sequencing was performed on PBMCs. This sequence joins TRBV9 and TRBJ1-1; 9 nucleotides line up with TRBD1. The TCR sequence derives from a young woman in good health and CMV-seropositive. CDR3 DNA sequence: TGTGCCAGCAGTGCATTTCAGACAGGGGGCACTGAAGCTTTCTTT. Translation gives CASSAFQTGGTEAFF.